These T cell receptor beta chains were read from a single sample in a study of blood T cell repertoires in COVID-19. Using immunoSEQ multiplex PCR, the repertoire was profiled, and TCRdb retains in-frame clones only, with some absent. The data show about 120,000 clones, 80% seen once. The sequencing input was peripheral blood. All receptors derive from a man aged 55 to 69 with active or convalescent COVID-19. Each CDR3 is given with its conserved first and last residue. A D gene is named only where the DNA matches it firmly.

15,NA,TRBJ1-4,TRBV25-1,CASSESGRTNEKLFF
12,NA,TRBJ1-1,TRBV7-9,CASSLGPSEAFF
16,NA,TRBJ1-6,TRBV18,CASSTRGSSYNSPLHF
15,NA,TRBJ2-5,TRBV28,CASSLAGTFRETQYF
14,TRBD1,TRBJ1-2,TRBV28,CASSWLQGASGYTF
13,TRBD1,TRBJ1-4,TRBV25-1,CASTRDRDEKLFF
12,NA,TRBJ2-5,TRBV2,CASSEARETQYF
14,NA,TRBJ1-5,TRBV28,CASSWGLSNQPQHF
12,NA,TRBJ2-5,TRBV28,CASSSTLTSEYF
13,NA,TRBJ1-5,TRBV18,CASSRGSNQPQHF
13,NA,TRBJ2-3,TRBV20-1,CSASSAGTDTQYF
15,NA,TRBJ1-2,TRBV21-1,CASSKSGTPDYGYTF
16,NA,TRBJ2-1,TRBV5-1,CASSARDSSSYNEQFF
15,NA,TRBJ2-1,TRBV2,CASSLQISSYNEQFF
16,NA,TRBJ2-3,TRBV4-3,CASSQDVQGRQDTQYF
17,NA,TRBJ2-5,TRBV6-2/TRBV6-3,CASSYSFGGHRRETQYF
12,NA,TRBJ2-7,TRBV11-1,CASSLEPYEQYF
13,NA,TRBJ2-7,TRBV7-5,CVRSLGRDHEQYF
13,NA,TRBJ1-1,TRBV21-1,CASGEPFGTEAFF
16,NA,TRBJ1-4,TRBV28,CASSLGLGANNEKLFF
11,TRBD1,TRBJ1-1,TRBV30,CAGTGYTEAFF
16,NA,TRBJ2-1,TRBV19,CASSQGTESSYNEQFF
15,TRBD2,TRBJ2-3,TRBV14,CASSQALAGADTQYF